The present T cell receptor (beta chain) was sequenced within a study of cytomegalovirus exposure and HLA in healthy donors. Germline V gene sequence: CDR1 LGHNT, CDR2 FRNRAP. The CDR3 contains 17 residues. V was clipped by 3 bases and J by 2 bases; unmatched bases: 6. Primers: 60 Vbeta forward and 13 Jbeta reverse. Generated by immunoSEQ multiplex PCR, the TCRdb table keeps only in-frame clones and is missing some. The sample shows more than 150,000 clones, approximately 80% of them seen only once. The sequence came from a boy between 10 and 17 years old in good health and CMV-seronegative. The V and J genes are TRBV12-5 and TRBJ2-1, with 11 bases aligning to TRBD2. The specimen sequenced was PBMCs. Here the CDR3 DNA reads TGTGCTAGTGGTTTAATAGCGGGGGGGCCACCCTACAATGAGCAGTTCTTC. Translating it yields CASGLIAGGPPYNEQFF.